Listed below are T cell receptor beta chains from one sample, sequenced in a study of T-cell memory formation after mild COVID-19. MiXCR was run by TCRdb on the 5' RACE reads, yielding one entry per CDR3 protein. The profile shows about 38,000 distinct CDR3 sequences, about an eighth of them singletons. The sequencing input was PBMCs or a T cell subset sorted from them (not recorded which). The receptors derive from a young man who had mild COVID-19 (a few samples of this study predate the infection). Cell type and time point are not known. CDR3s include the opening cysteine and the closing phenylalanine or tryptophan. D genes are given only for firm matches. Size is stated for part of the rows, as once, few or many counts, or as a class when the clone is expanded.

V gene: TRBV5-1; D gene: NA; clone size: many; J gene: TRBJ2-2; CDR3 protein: CASSTWGELFF; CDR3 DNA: TGCGCCAGCAGTACCTGGGGGGAGCTGTTTTTT
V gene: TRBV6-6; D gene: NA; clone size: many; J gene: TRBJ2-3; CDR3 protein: CASRAYGGLSTDTQYF; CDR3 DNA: TGTGCCAGCAGAGCGTACGGGGGCCTTAGCACAGATACGCAGTATTTT
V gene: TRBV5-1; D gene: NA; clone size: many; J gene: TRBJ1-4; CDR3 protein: CASSSTGTAEKLFF; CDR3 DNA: TGCGCCAGCAGCTCAACCGGGACGGCTGAAAAACTGTTTTTT
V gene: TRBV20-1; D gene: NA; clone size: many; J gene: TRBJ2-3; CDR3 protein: CSARDAVGADTQYF; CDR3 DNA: TGCAGTGCTAGAGATGCAGTGGGGGCAGATACGCAGTATTTT
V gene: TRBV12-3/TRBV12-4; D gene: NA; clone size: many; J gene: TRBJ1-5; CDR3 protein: CASSEQGISNQPQHF; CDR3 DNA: TGTGCCAGCAGTGAACAGGGAATTAGCAATCAGCCCCAGCATTTT
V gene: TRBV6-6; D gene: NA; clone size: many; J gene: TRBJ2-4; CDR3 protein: CASSSALGRAAPLAKNIQYF; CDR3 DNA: TGTGCCAGCAGTTCCGCCTTAGGACGGGCAGCTCCGTTAGCCAAAAACATTCAGTACTTC
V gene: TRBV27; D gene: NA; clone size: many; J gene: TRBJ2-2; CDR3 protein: CASSLQGLAGELFF; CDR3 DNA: TGTGCCAGCAGCCTACAGGGATTGGCCGGGGAGCTGTTTTTT
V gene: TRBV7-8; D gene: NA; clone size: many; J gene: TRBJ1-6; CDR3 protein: CASSPPRQGNLSPLHF; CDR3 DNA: TGTGCCAGCAGCCCCCCCCGGCAGGGGAATCTATCACCCCTCCACTTT
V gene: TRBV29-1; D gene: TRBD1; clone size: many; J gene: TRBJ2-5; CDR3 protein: CSVQGDQETQYF; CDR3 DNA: TGCAGCGTCCAGGGGGACCAAGAGACCCAGTACTTC
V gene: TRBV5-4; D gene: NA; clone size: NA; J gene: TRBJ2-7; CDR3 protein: CASSEGRGSYEQYF; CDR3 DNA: TGTGCCAGCAGTGAGGGGAGGGGGTCCTACGAGCAGTACTTC
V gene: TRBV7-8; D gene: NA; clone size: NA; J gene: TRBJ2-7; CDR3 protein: CASSLGEIYEQYF; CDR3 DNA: TGTGCCAGCAGCTTAGGCGAAATCTACGAGCAGTACTTC
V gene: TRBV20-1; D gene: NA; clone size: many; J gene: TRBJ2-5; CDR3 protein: CSARGWVGPRETQYF; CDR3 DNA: TGCAGTGCTAGAGGATGGGTGGGCCCGCGGGAGACCCAGTACTTC
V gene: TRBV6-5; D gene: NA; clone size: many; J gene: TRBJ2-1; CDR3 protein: CASRGADNEQFF; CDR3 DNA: TGTGCCAGCAGGGGGGCCGACAATGAGCAGTTCTTC
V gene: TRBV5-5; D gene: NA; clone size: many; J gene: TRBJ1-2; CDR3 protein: CASSFPGHYGYTF; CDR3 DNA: TGTGCCAGCAGCTTTCCAGGGCACTATGGCTACACCTTC
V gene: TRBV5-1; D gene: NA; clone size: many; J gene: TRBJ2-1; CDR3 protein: CASSPGRGGEQFF; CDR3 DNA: TGCGCCAGCAGCCCAGGAAGGGGCGGTGAGCAGTTCTTC
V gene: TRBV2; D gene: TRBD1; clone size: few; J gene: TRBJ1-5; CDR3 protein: CASSNPRDSPYSNQPQHF; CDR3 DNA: TGTGCCAGCAGTAACCCCCGGGACAGCCCGTATAGCAATCAGCCCCAGCATTTT
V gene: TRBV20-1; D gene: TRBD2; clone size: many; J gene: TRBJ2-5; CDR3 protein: CSARGQGSLAGIQETQYF; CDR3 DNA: TGCAGTGCTAGAGGTCAGGGGTCACTAGCGGGGATCCAAGAGACCCAGTACTTC
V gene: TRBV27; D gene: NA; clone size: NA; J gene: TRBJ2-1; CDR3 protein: CASSLLESSYNEQFF; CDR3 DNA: TGTGCCAGCAGTTTATTGGAAAGCTCCTACAATGAGCAGTTCTTC
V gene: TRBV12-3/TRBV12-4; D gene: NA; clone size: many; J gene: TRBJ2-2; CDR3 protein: CASSSWRGAVTGELFF; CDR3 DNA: TGTGCCAGCAGTTCTTGGAGGGGGGCGGTCACCGGGGAGCTGTTTTTT
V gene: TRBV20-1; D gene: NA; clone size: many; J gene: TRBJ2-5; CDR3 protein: CSAPRGTNQETQYF; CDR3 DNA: TGCAGTGCCCCCAGGGGCACGAACCAAGAGACCCAGTACTTC
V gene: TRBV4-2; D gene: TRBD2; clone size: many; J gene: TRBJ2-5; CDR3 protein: CASSQRTSGGQETQYF; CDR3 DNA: TGTGCCAGCAGCCAACGGACTAGCGGGGGTCAAGAGACCCAGTACTTC